The clone carrying this TCR beta chain was detected only once. The antigen remains unidentified. Documented treatment: roughly 20 received Ad26.COV2.S at low or high dose, single or two shots; roughly five received placebo; per-sample allocation not given. Specimens were obtained on day 63 following the first vaccine or placebo injection. This adult donor, from Boston, was 18-55 years old. This specimen belongs to a study of Ad26.COV2.S vaccination and SARS-CoV-2 variants. Looking at the study overall: Among those in the COV1001 Ad26.COV2.S trial arm was the donor. Overall study results and limits: Across vaccine and placebo recipients, the breadth of non-spike TCRs was similar.

Measured with immunoSEQ multiplex PCR; TCRdb has only the in-frame clones, and not every one. The data hold fewer than 800,000 clones, with roughly 90% observed a single time. The V gene end was trimmed by 1 base and the J gene end by 4 bases; junction bases not matched to a gene: 1. The CDR3 length is 15 residues. Germline values: CDR1 KGHDR, CDR2 SFDVKD. This receptor was taken from a person between 18 and 59 years old who received the Ad26.COV2.S COVID-19 vaccine or a placebo. The sequences come from peripheral blood, collected in a trial of Ad26.COV2.S vaccine versus placebo. The V and J genes are TRBV24-1 and TRBJ2-2; 8 positions match TRBD1. In DNA form, the CDR3 reads TGTGCCACCAGTGATTTCAGGGGGCTCACCGGGGAGCTGTTTTTT. This codes for CATSDFRGLTGELFF.